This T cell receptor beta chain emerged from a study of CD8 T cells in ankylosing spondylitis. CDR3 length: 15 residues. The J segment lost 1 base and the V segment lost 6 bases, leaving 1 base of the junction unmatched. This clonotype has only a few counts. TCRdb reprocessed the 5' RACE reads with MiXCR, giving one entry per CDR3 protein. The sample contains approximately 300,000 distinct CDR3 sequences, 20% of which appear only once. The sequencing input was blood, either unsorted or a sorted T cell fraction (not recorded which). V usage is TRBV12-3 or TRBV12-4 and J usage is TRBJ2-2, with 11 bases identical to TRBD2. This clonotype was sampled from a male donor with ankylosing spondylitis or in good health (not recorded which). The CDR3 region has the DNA TGTGCCAGCAGGACTAGCGGGATGAACACCGGGGAGCTGTTTTTT. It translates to CASRTSGMNTGELFF.